The present TCR beta chain was sequenced within a study of shared clonotypes between healthy human individuals (TCRdb year 2020). With regard to the full study: A couple of women and a few men aged 18 to 49 years were included in the cohort. Per donor, three plates each were used for CD4 naive and CD4 memory, two for CD8 naive, and one for CD8 memory. To estimate repertoire size and how much clonotypes are shared between individuals, the study performed deep sequencing of blood TCR repertoires from a few healthy adults. Libraries were prepared and TCR repertoires were sequenced by different laboratories using diverse techniques, in order to increase sequencing depth and limit assay-specific biases. Between about 0.94 and 8.9 billion PBMCs per donor were obtained by leukapheresis. Paper-wide results and their limitations: Because the study included a small number of donors, the genetic and exposure-history diversity represented was limited. Compared with non-shared clonotypes, clonotypes shared by all four sorted-subset donors had higher generation probabilities. Estimated clonotype richness was generally larger for naive than for memory subsets. Sampling was restricted to blood, and TCR repertoires in tissue are likely to differ from TCR repertoires in blood. Pairwise subsampling indicated that sequencing depth was expected to affect the degree of clonotype sharing among donors. About 5% of naive CD4, around 3.6% of naive CD8, 2.3% of memory CD4, and roughly 0.4% of memory CD8 clonotypes were shared across a few donors. Rarefaction of sorted-subset datasets indicated incomplete sequencing despite the large sequencing depth.

CD8 naive samples were obtained by positive selection for CCR7 among CD45RO-negative cells, yielding a CD45RA+CCR7+ population from which TemRA cells were excluded. The donors were healthy, HIV-negative adults with no recently reported acute infections or vaccinations. Every donor was a Caucasian adult residing in Nashville, Tennessee, USA. After blood collection by leukapheresis, PBMCs were isolated using Ficoll-Histopaque density gradient centrifugation and then cryopreserved in the vapor phase of liquid nitrogen. Analytical flow cytometry was used to check the purity and quantity of every magnetically sorted T cell population. Each sorted fraction had its genomic DNA isolated and then quantified by UV absorbance on a Nanodrop 2000c. TCR CDR3 regions were amplified from genomic DNA by multiplex PCR using the deep immunoSEQ assay. Extracted genomic DNA from each cell subset was spread evenly across all wells of several immunoSEQ 96-well plates, with each plate serving as a replicate. For sorted subsets, each replicate PCR was loaded with approximately 190 ng genomic DNA, equivalent to 32,000 or so T cell genomes. The purified libraries were quantified using a Qubit 3.0 fluorometer, sized with a Bioanalyzer 2100, and then quantified again using the KAPA Library Quantification kit. A separate single-read 150-cycle Illumina NextSeq 550 flow cell was used to sequence each immunoSEQ 96-well plate. As for the authors' bioinformatics: Because the immunoSEQ output held only junctional sequences and lacked quality scores, the filtering could not match the filtering applied to full-length reads. To assign V/J genes and CDR3, sequences were annotated against IMGT germline references using PyIR, a Python wrapper for IgBLAST v1.9. Reads were filtered out if the reads had weak V/J assignments (E-value above 1e-6), no CDR3, stop codons, out-of-frame junctions, or ambiguous translated residues. V3J clonotypes were defined by identical inferred V gene, J gene, and CDR3 amino acid sequence. To compute the percentage overlap between repertoires, the number of shared unique clonotypes was divided by the size of the smaller repertoire. RTK rarefaction, the Chao1 estimator, and Recon v2.1 estimates of unobserved clonotypes were used to assess repertoire richness. OLGA was used to compute generation probabilities for all TCRbeta clonotypes that the gDNA method yielded from a handful of donors. Entries here come from immuneACCESS through TCRdb and include only in-frame sequences with V and J called. Some clones fail to appear in such tables; in the studies checked, an unresolved V gene covers under half of the shortfall, and the cause of the remainder is unknown. Clone size and V and J calls were adopted from that table, with D and trimming inferred from the DNA. The sample yields about 1.9 million clones; about 93% were counted once. Clones ranked in the top ten supply around 1.7% of the sample.

In the case of this clone: This clone's antigen is unknown. Base-call qualities are not available, and no considerably larger clone is one nucleotide away.

Trimming at the junction amounts to 5 bases on V and 7 bases on J, and the germline ends lie 17 bases apart. In the germline V gene (reference sequence), CDR1 corresponds to SEHNR and CDR2 to FQNEAQ. The CDR3 contains 14 residues, cysteine and phenylalanine counted. The entry retains the CDR3 DNA only, 42 bases that are in frame from base 1. The V and J genes are TRBV7-9 and TRBJ2-5; the D segment could be TRBD2, given 7 matching bases. The clonotype was recovered from a man between 18 and 29 years old in good health. Some clones in this sample may be carry-over from other donors' samples. Sequencing input: naive CD8+ T cells from PBMCs. The cell subset or site label here, explained by the study, means: CD45RA+CCR7+. For the CDR3, the sequence is CASSPSGGHGTQYF. The nucleotide sequence reads as follows: TGTGCCAGCAGCCCTTCGGGGGGCCACGGGACCCAGTACTTC.